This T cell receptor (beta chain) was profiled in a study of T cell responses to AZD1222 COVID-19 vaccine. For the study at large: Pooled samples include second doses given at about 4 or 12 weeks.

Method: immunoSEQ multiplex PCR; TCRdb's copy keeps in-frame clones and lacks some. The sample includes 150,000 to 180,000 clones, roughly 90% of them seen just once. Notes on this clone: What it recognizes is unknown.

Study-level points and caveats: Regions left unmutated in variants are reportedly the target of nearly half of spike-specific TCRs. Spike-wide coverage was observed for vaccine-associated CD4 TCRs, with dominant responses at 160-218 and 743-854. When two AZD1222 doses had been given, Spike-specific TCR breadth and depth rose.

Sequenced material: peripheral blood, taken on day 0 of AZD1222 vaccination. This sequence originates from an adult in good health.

The CDR3: CASSLGGGNYEKLFF. CDR3 DNA: TGTGCCAGCAGCTTAGGTGGGGGGAATTATGAAAAACTGTTTTTT. This sequence joins TRBV7-2 and TRBJ1-4; TRBD1 might be the D (5 bases). CDR1 SGHTA and CDR2 FQGNSA come from the germline V gene. CDR3 length: 15 amino acids. V was clipped by 1 base and J by 6 bases, with 12 bases between them.